Described below is a single T cell receptor beta chain sequence and its context. Antigen unknown. This sample is drawn from a study of cytomegalovirus exposure and HLA in healthy donors. The PCR had 60 Vbeta and 13 Jbeta primers. Assay used: immunoSEQ multiplex PCR; TCRdb lists only in-frame clones, some missing. The sample lists approximately 86,000 clones; 76% were seen once. Study-wide results and limits: Reports showed the classifier diagnosing cytomegalovirus status with high specificity and sensitivity. A prior analysis recorded that most TCR beta V segments were productive about 87% or about 30% of the time.

Trimming removed 4 bases from V and 7 bases from J; junction bases left unmatched: 10. CDR3 length: 16 amino acids. CDR1 is LNHNV and CDR2 is YYDKDF in the germline V gene (reference sequence). Sequencing input: PBMCs. The receptor's source is a man aged 35 to 55 in good health and CMV-seronegative. J is TRBJ1-5 and V is TRBV15; 10 nucleotides agree with TRBD1. The CDR3 nucleotides read TGTGCCACCAGCAAGACTCCGGGACAGGGGACCCAGCCCCAGCATTTT. It yields the protein CATSKTPGQGTQPQHF. Full variable domain (rest looked up from reference TRBV15 and TRBJ1-5): DAMVIQNPRYQVTQFGKPVTLSCSQTLNHNVMYWYQQKSSQAPKLLFHYYDKDFNNEADTPDNFQSRRPNTSFCFLDIRSPGLGDTAMYLCATSKTPGQGTQPQHFGDGTRLSIL.